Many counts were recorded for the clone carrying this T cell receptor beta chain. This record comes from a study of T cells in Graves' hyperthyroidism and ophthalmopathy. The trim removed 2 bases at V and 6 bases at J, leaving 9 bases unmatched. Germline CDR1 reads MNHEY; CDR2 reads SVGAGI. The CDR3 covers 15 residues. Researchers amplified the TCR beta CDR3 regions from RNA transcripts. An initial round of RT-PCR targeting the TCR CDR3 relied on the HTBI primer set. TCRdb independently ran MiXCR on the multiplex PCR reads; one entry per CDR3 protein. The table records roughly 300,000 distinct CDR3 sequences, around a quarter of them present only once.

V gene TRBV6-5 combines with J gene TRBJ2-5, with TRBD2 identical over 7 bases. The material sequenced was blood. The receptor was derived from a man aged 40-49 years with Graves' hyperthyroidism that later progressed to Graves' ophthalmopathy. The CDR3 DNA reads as TGTGCCAGCAGTTACACTTCTACGCGGGAGCAGACCCAGTACTTC. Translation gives CASSYTSTREQTQYF.